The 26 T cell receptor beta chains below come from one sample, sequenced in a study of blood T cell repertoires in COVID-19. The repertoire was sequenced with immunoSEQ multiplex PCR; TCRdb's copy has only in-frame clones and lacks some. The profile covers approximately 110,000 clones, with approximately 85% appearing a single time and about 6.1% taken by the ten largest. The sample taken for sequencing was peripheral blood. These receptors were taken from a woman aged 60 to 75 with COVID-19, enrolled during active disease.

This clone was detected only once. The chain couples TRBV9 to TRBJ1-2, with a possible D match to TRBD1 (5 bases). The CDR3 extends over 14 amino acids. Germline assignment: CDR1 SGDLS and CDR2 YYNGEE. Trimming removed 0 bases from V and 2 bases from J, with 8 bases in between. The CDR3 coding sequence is TGTGCCAGCAGCGTAGCGGGGGAGAACTATGGCTACACCTTC. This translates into CASSVAGENYGYTF. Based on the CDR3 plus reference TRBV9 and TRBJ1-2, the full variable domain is DSGVTQTPKHLITATGQRVTLRCSPRSGDLSVYWYQQSLDQGLQFLIQYYNGEERAKGNILERFSAQQFPDLHSELNLSSLELGDSALYFCASSVAGENYGYTFGSGTRLTVV.

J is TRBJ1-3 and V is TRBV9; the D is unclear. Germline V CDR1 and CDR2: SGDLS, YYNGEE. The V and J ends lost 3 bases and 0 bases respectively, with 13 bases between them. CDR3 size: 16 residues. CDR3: CASSASGTRSGNTIYF. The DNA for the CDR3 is TGTGCCAGCAGCGCAAGCGGCACCCGCTCTGGAAACACCATATATTTT.

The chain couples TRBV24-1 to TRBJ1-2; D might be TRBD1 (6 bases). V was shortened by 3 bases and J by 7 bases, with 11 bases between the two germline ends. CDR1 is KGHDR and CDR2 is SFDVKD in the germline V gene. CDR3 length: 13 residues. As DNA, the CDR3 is TGTGCCACCAGTGATGAGAGGGGGGGTGGCTACACCTTC. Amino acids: CATSDERGGGYTF.

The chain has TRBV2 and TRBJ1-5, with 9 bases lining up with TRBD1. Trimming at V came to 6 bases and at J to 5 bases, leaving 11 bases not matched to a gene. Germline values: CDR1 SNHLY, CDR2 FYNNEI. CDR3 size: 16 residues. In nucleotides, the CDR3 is TGTGCCAGCAGAGGGGACAGGGCGGTAAGGGATCAGCCCCAGCATTTT. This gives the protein CASRGDRAVRDQPQHF.

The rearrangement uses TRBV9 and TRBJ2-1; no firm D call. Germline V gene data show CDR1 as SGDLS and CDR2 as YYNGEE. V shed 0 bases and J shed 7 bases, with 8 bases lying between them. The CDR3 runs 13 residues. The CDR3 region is CASSVAPGNEQFF. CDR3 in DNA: TGTGCCAGCAGCGTAGCTCCCGGGAATGAGCAGTTCTTC.

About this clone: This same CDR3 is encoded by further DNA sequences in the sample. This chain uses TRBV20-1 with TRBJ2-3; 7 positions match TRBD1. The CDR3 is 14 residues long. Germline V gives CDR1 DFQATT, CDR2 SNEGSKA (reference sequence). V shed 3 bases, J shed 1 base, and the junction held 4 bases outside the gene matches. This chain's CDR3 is CSASKGGGTDTQYF. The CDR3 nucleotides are TGCAGTGCTAGTAAAGGGGGCGGCACAGATACGCAGTATTTT.

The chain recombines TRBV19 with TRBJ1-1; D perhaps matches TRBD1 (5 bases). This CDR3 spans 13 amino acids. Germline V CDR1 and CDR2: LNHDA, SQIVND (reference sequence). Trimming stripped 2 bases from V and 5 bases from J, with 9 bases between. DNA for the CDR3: TGTGCCAGTAGTATAAATGCAGGGACTGAAGCTTTCTTT. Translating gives CASSINAGTEAFF. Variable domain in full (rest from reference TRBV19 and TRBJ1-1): DGGITQSPKYLFRKEGQNVTLSCEQNLNHDAMYWYRQDPGQGLRLIYYSQIVNDFQKGDIAEGYSVSREKKESFPLTVTSAQKNPTAFYLCASSINAGTEAFFGQGTRLTVV.

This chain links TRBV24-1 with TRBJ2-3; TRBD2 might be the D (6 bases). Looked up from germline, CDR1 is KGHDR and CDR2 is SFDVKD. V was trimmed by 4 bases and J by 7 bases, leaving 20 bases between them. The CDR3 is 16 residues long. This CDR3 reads CATSDPQGGGAYTQYF. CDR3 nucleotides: TGTGCCACCAGTGACCCTCAAGGAGGAGGGGCATATACGCAGTATTTT.

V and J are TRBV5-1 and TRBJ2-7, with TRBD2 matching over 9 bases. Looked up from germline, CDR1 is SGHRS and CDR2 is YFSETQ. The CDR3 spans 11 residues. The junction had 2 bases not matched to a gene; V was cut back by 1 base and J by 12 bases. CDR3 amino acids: CASSLSGGLYF. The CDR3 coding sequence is TGCGCCAGCAGCTTGAGCGGGGGGCTGTACTTC. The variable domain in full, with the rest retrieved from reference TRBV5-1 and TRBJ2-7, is KAGVTQTPRYLIKTRGQQVTLSCSPISGHRSVSWYQQTPGQGLQFLFEYFSETQRNKGNFPGRFSGRQFSNSRSEMNVSTLELGDSALYLCASSLSGGLYFGPGTRLTVT.

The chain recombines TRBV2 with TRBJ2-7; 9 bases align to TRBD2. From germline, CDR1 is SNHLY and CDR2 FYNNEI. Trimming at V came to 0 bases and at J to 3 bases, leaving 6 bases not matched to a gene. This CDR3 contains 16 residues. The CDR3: CASSEARLAAHYEQYF. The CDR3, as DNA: TGTGCCAGCAGTGAAGCTAGACTAGCGGCCCACTACGAGCAGTACTTC.

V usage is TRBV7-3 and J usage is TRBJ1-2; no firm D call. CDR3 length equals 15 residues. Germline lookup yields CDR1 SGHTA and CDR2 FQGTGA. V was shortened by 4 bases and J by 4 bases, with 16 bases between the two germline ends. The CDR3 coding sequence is TGTGCCAGCAGCTCCCGGGGTAGGGAGGGCTATGGCTACACCTTC. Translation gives CASSSRGREGYGYTF.

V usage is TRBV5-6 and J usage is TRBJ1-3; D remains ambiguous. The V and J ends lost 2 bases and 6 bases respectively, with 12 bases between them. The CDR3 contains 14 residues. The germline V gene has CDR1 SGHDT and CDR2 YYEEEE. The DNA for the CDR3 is TGTGCCAGCAGCTTTAACAGATTTCTAAACACCATATATTTT. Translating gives CASSFNRFLNTIYF. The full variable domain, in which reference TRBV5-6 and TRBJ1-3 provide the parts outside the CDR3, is DAGVTQSPTHLIKTRGQQVTLRCSPKSGHDTVSWYQQALGQGPQFIFQYYEEEERQRGNFPDRFSGHQFPNYSSELNVNALLLGDSALYLCASSFNRFLNTIYFGEGSWLTVV.

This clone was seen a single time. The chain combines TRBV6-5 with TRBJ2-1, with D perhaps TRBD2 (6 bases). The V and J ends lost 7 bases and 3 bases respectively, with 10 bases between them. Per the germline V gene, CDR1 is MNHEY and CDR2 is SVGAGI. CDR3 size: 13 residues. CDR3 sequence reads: CASKGLGYNEQFF. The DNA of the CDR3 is TGTGCCAGCAAGGGACTCGGCTACAATGAGCAGTTCTTC.

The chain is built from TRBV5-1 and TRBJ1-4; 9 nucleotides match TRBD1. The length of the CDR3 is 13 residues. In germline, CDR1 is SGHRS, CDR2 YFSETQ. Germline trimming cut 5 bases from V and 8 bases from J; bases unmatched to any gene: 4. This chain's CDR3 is CASSRTGEEKLFF. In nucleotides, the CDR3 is TGCGCCAGCAGTCGGACAGGGGAAGAAAAACTGTTTTTT.

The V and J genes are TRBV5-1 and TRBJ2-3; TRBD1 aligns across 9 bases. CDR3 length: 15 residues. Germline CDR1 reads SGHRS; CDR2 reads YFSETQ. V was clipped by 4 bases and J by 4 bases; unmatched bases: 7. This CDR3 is CASSLPGQGADTQYF. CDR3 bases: TGCGCCAGCAGCCTACCGGGACAGGGAGCAGATACGCAGTATTTT.

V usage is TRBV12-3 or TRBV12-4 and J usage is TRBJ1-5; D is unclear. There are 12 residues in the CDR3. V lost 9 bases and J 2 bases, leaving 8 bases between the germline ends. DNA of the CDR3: TGTGCCAGGGGCGTAGGCAATCAGCCCCAGCATTTT. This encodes CARGVGNQPQHF.

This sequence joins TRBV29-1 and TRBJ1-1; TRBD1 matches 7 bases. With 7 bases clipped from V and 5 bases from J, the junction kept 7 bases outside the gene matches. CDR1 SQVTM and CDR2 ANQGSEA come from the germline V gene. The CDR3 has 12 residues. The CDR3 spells CSGQQGLTEAFF. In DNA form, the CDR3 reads TGCAGCGGACAACAGGGGCTGACTGAAGCTTTCTTT.

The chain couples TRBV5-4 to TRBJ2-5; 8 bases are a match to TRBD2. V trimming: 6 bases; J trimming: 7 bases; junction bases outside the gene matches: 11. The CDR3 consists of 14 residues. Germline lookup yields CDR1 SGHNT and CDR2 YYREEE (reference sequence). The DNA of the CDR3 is TGTGCCAGCACCAACCCCGGGACTAGATCGACCCAGTACTTC. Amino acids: CASTNPGTRSTQYF.

The CDR3 bases are TGTGCCATCAGTGAGCGGACAGGGCTCTCCTACAATGAGCAGTTCTTC. The encoded protein is CAISERTGLSYNEQFF. This sequence joins TRBV10-3 and TRBJ2-1; TRBD1 matches 8 bases. Trimming at V came to 2 bases and at J to 0 bases, leaving 3 bases not matched to a gene. CDR1 and CDR2 (germline): ENHRY, SYGVKD. The CDR3 totals 16 residues.

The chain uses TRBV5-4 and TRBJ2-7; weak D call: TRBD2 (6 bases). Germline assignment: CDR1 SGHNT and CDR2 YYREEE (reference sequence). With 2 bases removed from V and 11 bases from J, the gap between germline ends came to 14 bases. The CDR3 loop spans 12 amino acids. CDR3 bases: TGTGCCAGCAGCTTCGTTGGAGGGTTGGAGTACTTC. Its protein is CASSFVGGLEYF.

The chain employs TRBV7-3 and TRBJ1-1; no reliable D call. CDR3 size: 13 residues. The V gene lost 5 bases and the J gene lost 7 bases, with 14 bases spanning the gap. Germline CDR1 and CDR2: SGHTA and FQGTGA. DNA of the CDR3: TGTGCCAGCAGCCCCCCCTCGTCTCTTGAAGCTTTCTTT. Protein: CASSPPSSLEAFF.

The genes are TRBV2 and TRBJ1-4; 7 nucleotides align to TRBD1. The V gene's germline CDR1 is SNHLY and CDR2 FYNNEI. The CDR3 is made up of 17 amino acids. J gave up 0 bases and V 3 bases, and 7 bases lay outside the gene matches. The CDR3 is CASSEGTVGPTNEKLFF. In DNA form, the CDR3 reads TGTGCCAGCAGTGAGGGGACAGTAGGGCCAACTAATGAAAAACTGTTTTTT.

The CDR3 loop is CASSVEIFSYNEQFF. CDR3 DNA sequence: TGTGCCAGCAGCGTAGAAATCTTCTCCTACAATGAGCAGTTCTTC. The J gene is TRBJ2-1, the V gene TRBV9, with D unresolved. CDR1 and CDR2 from the germline V gene are SGDLS and YYNGEE. This CDR3 is 15 amino acids long. The V gene lost 0 bases and the J gene lost 0 bases, with 7 bases spanning the gap.

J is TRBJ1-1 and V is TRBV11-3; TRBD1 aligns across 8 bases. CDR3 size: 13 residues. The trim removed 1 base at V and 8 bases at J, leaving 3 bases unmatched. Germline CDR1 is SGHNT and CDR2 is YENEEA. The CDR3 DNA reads TGTGCCAGCAGCTTAGGAGGGGACAGGGAAGCTTTCTTT. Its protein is CASSLGGDREAFF.

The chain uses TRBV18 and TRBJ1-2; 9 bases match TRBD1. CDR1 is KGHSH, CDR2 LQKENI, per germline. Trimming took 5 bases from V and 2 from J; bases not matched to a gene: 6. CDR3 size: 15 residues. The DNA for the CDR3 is TGTGCCAGCTCAAGGGGACAGGGAGAGAACTATGGCTACACCTTC. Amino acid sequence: CASSRGQGENYGYTF.

The CDR3: CASSIRKGVMETQYF. The CDR3 region has the DNA TGTGCCAGTAGTATCCGAAAAGGGGTGATGGAGACCCAGTACTTC. The chain is built from TRBV19 and TRBJ2-5; possible D gene TRBD1, 5 bases. There are 15 residues in the CDR3. Trimming stripped 3 bases from V and 5 bases from J, with 16 bases between. CDR1 and CDR2 from the germline V gene are LNHDA and SQIVND (reference sequence). The whole variable domain, filled in from reference TRBV19 and TRBJ2-5, reads DGGITQSPKYLFRKEGQNVTLSCEQNLNHDAMYWYRQDPGQGLRLIYYSQIVNDFQKGDIAEGYSVSREKKESFPLTVTSAQKNPTAFYLCASSIRKGVMETQYFGPGTRLLVL.